Listed below are T cell receptor beta chains from one sample, sequenced in a study of cytomegalovirus exposure and HLA in healthy donors. Using immunoSEQ multiplex PCR, the repertoire was profiled, and TCRdb retains in-frame clones only, with some absent. Here the sample table reports some 200,000 clones. Material: PBMCs. All receptors derive from a boy aged 5-17 years in good health and CMV-seronegative. Both conserved end residues are part of each CDR3. The D gene is left open where the match is weak.

v_call	j_call	d_call	cdr3_nt	cdr3_aa
TRBV6-1	TRBJ1-1	NA	TGTGCCAGCACTACAGGACACATGAACACTGAAGCTTTCTTT	CASTTGHMNTEAFF
TRBV19	TRBJ2-1	NA	TGTGCCACGGGATTCAAGATGGGCCAATACTACAATGAGCAGTTCTTC	CATGFKMGQYYNEQFF
TRBV5-1	TRBJ2-1	TRBD2	TGCGCCAGCAGCACCTCCCTAGCGGGGATCTACAATGAGCAGTTCTTC	CASSTSLAGIYNEQFF
TRBV11-2	TRBJ1-2	NA	TGTGCCAGCACCCGACAGGCAGGTACAGGCTACACCTTC	CASTRQAGTGYTF
TRBV7-9	TRBJ2-7	TRBD2	TGTGCCAGCAGCCCCGCTCGGGGGGAAATGGTCCGCGAGCAGTACTTC	CASSPARGEMVREQYF
TRBV19	TRBJ1-5	NA	TGTGCCAGTAGTGGCCAGGGTGATCAGCCCCAGCATTTT	CASSGQGDQPQHF
TRBV29-1	TRBJ2-1	NA	TGCAGCGTTGAAAGCGGGCCCGGCAGGAATGAGCAGTTCTTC	CSVESGPGRNEQFF
TRBV6-5	TRBJ1-2	NA	TGTGCCAGCACGGGGGGGGGTGGCTATGGCTACACCTTC	CASTGGGGYGYTF
TRBV19	TRBJ2-5	NA	TGTGCCAGTAGTATTCCTGGCGGGGAGACCCAGTACTTC	CASSIPGGETQYF
TRBV6-1	TRBJ2-3	TRBD1	TGTGCCAGCCGACAGGGGAGAGGCACAGATACGCAGTATTTT	CASRQGRGTDTQYF
TRBV19	TRBJ1-1	TRBD1	TGTGCCAGTAGTCCAGTGGAGGGACAGGGGTTTAGGTCCACTGAAGCTTTCTTT	CASSPVEGQGFRSTEAFF
TRBV5-1	TRBJ1-6	NA	TGCGCCAGCAGCTTGGGATGGTCGGATAGCAGCGTCTCACCCCTCCACTTT	CASSLGWSDSSVSPLHF
TRBV11-2	TRBJ2-5	NA	TGTGCCAGCAGTCTCTCGCGCGACAGAATTTCTATCCAAGAGACCCAGTACTTC	CASSLSRDRISIQETQYF
TRBV18	TRBJ1-1	TRBD1	TGTGCCAGCTCGCAAGGACAGGGGGACACTGAAGCTTTCTTT	CASSQGQGDTEAFF
TRBV27	TRBJ1-1	NA	TGTGCCAGTAGGGGACAAGTAACTTTGGAAGCTTTCTTT	CASRGQVTLEAFF
TRBV2	TRBJ1-5	NA	TGTGCCAGCAGGCTTACGGCAGGGGATAGCAATCAGCCCCAGCATTTT	CASRLTAGDSNQPQHF
TRBV12-5	TRBJ2-1	TRBD2	TGTGCTAGTGGCAGAGGTAGCGGGGGAGTCTCCTACAATGAGCAGTTCTTC	CASGRGSGGVSYNEQFF
TRBV9	TRBJ1-1	TRBD1	TGTGCCAGCAGCGACACGGACAGGGGGTTAGAAGCTTTCTTT	CASSDTDRGLEAFF
TRBV18	TRBJ2-7	TRBD1	TGTGCCAGCTCACCCGGACAGGGGGCGTCCTACGAGCAGTACTTC	CASSPGQGASYEQYF
TRBV29-1	TRBJ2-5	NA	TGCAGCGTTGAGGTCGGGGTGGAGACCCAGTACTTC	CSVEVGVETQYF
TRBV27	TRBJ2-1	TRBD1	TGTGCCAGTTCGAACCGGGACAGCTCCTACAATGAGCAGTTCTTC	CASSNRDSSYNEQFF
TRBV4-3	TRBJ1-4	TRBD1	TGCGCCAGCAGCCAAGGGGGACAGGGGGCGGGTGGTGAAAAACTGTTTTTT	CASSQGGQGAGGEKLFF
TRBV11-1	TRBJ2-3	TRBD2	TGTGCCAGCAGCCCCCAGACTAGCTTCGGTACGCAGTATTTT	CASSPQTSFGTQYF
TRBV14	TRBJ2-5	NA	TGTGCCAGCAGCCAAGTTCTGGAGCCGAAAGAGACCCAGTACTTC	CASSQVLEPKETQYF
TRBV2	TRBJ2-1	TRBD2	TGTGCCAGCAGTGACGGGGCTAGCGGGGACCGTCTCTCCTACAATGAGCAGTTCTTC	CASSDGASGDRLSYNEQFF
TRBV4-1	TRBJ1-2	NA	TGCGCCAGCAGCTCCCCGGTAGATTATAGCTACACCTTC	CASSSPVDYSYTF
TRBV5-1	TRBJ1-2	NA	TGCGCCAGCAGCCTGGACAGTAACTATGGCTACACCTTC	CASSLDSNYGYTF
TRBV4-2	TRBJ2-5	TRBD2	TGTGCCAGCAGCCAACCCGGACTAGGCGGGGAGACCCAGTACTTC	CASSQPGLGGETQYF
TRBV6-5	TRBJ2-1	TRBD2	TGTGCCAGCAACCCCGGGACTAGCGGAATCAATGAGCAGTTCTTC	CASNPGTSGINEQFF
TRBV9	TRBJ2-1	NA	TGTGCCAGCAGCGTAGGGACACTCAATGAGCAGTTCTTC	CASSVGTLNEQFF
TRBV4-2	TRBJ1-1	NA	TGTGCCAGCAGCCAAGATATAGGCAGGGGATCCACTGAAGCTTTCTTT	CASSQDIGRGSTEAFF
TRBV5-4	TRBJ2-7	TRBD2	TGTGCCAGCAGCTCCCTTCCACAAGGAGCGGGGGTACACTTC	CASSSLPQGAGVHF
TRBV7-2	TRBJ2-2	NA	TGTGCCAGCAGCTTAGGGACAGTTTTTAACACCGGGGAGCTGTTTTTT	CASSLGTVFNTGELFF
TRBV7-8	TRBJ1-2	NA	TGTGCCAGCAGCTTAGGTCGCCAACCTACAGGGCTCTATGGCTACACCTTC	CASSLGRQPTGLYGYTF
TRBV28	TRBJ1-5	NA	TGTGCCAGCAGTGGGGAGATAAGCAATCAGCCCCAGCATTTT	CASSGEISNQPQHF
TRBV4-1	TRBJ1-5	NA	TGCGCCAGCAGCCAAGGTTTAGGGGTCGGCAATCAGCCCCAGCATTTT	CASSQGLGVGNQPQHF
TRBV5-4	TRBJ2-1	NA	TGTGCCAGCAGCTTGGCCCGGGAGCAGTTCTTC	CASSLAREQFF
TRBV5-1	TRBJ2-2	TRBD1	TGCGCCAGCAGCTTGGGACAGGGGGCCGGGGAGCTGTTTTTT	CASSLGQGAGELFF
TRBV6-1	TRBJ2-2	TRBD1	TGTGCCAGCAGCCAAGGGGGCGCGGGCACCGGGGAGCTGTTTTTT	CASSQGGAGTGELFF
TRBV11-3	TRBJ1-4	TRBD1	TGTGCCAGCAGCTCAGGGACAGGGGAGGGTGAAAAACTGTTTTTT	CASSSGTGEGEKLFF
TRBV7-9	TRBJ1-1	NA	TGTGCCAGCAGCTTCGTGAACACTGAAGCTTTCTTT	CASSFVNTEAFF
TRBV30	TRBJ2-7	TRBD2	TGTGCCTGGAGTGTACTATCCGGGGGGGAATACGAGCAGTACTTC	CAWSVLSGGEYEQYF
TRBV5-6	TRBJ1-1	TRBD1	TGTGCCAGCAGCCTCGACAGGGACACTGAAGCTTTCTTT	CASSLDRDTEAFF
TRBV7-8	TRBJ2-1	TRBD1	TGTGCCAGCAGCCTCGACACAGGGGACGGTGAGCAGTTCTTC	CASSLDTGDGEQFF
TRBV12-5	TRBJ1-2	NA	TGTGCTAGTGGTTTTGGTACGGACTTAGTTGGCTACACCTTC	CASGFGTDLVGYTF
TRBV9	TRBJ1-4	NA	TGTGCCAGCAGCGTAGGTATCGGGGGTACTAATGAAAAACTGTTTTTT	CASSVGIGGTNEKLFF
TRBV27	TRBJ2-5	NA	TGTGCCAGCAGTCTTAGGAGGGCACCTCTTATGGGCCTCCAAGAGACCCAGTACTTC	CASSLRRAPLMGLQETQYF
TRBV5-4	TRBJ2-3	TRBD1	TGTGCCAGCAGCTTGACGGCAGGGGGCTCAGATACGCAGTATTTT	CASSLTAGGSDTQYF
TRBV10-2	TRBJ1-2	NA	TGCGCCAGCAGTGAGCCTGGGGGAGGAAACTATGGCTACACCTTC	CASSEPGGGNYGYTF
TRBV7-9	TRBJ2-3	NA	TGTGCCAGCAGCTCCTCGGGTCAGGGCGCAGATACGCAGTATTTT	CASSSSGQGADTQYF
TRBV6-5	TRBJ2-6	NA	TGTGCCAGCAGTTTATCTGGGGCCAACGTCCTGACTTTC	CASSLSGANVLTF